A selection of T cell receptor beta chains follows, all from one sample in a study of blood T cells in healthy people across ages. TCRdb reprocessed the 5' RACE reads via MiXCR and lists one record per CDR3 protein. The profile shows 660,000 or so distinct CDR3 sequences, about 53% of them singletons. Sequencing input: blood. The receptor set was obtained from a man between 60 and 75 years old in good health. Each CDR3 is given with its conserved first and last residue. The D gene is left open where the match is weak. Where a row states a size, it is once, few, many or the class of an expanded clone; other rows omit it.

D gene	clone size	V gene	J gene	CDR3 protein	CDR3 DNA
.	.	TRBV20-1	TRBJ2-7	CSARRGGDYEQYF	TGCAGTGCTAGAAGGGGCGGGGACTACGAGCAGTACTTC
TRBD1	many	TRBV6-1	TRBJ1-1	CASSTGGQDTEAFF	TGTGCCAGCAGTACAGGGGGCCAGGACACTGAAGCTTTCTTT
.	.	TRBV28	TRBJ2-5	CASSSGGPYNEQYF	TGTGCCAGCAGTTCCGGGGGTCCCTACAATGAGCAGTACTTC
.	.	TRBV3-1	TRBJ2-1	CASSPLSDSYNEQFF	TGTGCCAGCAGCCCTTTGAGTGACTCCTACAATGAGCAGTTCTTC
.	.	TRBV6-5	TRBJ1-2	CASSYSIGRASYGYTF	TGTGCCAGCAGTTACTCGATCGGCAGGGCTAGCTATGGCTACACCTTC
.	few	TRBV29-1	TRBJ1-2	CSTDGPYGYTF	TGCAGCACTGACGGACCCTATGGCTACACCTTC
TRBD1	few	TRBV29-1	TRBJ2-5	CSVWTGGQETQYF	TGCAGCGTATGGACAGGGGGACAAGAGACCCAGTACTTC
.	.	TRBV7-2	TRBJ2-1	CASSLAVGEQFF	TGTGCCAGCAGCTTAGCGGTAGGGGAGCAGTTCTTC
.	.	TRBV11-2	TRBJ2-7	CASSTGLHYEQYF	TGTGCCAGCAGCACGGGACTTCACTACGAGCAGTACTTC
.	.	TRBV14	TRBJ2-5	CASSPTGVLEQYF	TGTGCCAGCAGCCCGACAGGAGTATTGGAGCAGTACTTC
TRBD2	once	TRBV12-3/TRBV12-4	TRBJ2-7	CASSAGLAGGYNEQYF	TGTGCCAGCAGTGCCGGACTAGCGGGGGGGTACAATGAGCAGTACTTC
.	.	TRBV7-9	TRBJ2-5	CASSLGTAGYQETQYF	TGTGCCAGCAGCTTAGGTACCGCAGGGTACCAAGAGACCCAGTACTTC
TRBD1	few	TRBV4-1	TRBJ1-2	CASSQEEGALYGYTF	TGCGCCAGCAGCCAAGAGGAGGGGGCCCTCTATGGCTACACCTTC
TRBD2	once	TRBV5-1	TRBJ2-3	CASSWDLAGGDTQYF	TGCGCCAGCAGCTGGGACCTAGCGGGGGGAGATACGCAGTATTTT
TRBD1	few	TRBV10-3	TRBJ2-5	CAIRNRGQETQYF	TGTGCCATCAGAAACAGGGGACAAGAGACCCAGTACTTC
TRBD1	few	TRBV7-9	TRBJ2-5	CASSRGTGETQYF	TGTGCCAGCAGCCGAGGGACAGGGGAGACCCAGTACTTC
.	.	TRBV7-8	TRBJ2-1	CASSLVGGPYDEQFF	TGTGCCAGCAGCTTAGTAGGGGGTCCGTACGATGAGCAGTTCTTC
.	.	TRBV24-1	TRBJ2-2	CATSDPGAGNTGELFF	TGTGCCACCAGTGATCCGGGGGCCGGGAACACCGGGGAGCTGTTTTTT
TRBD2	.	TRBV11-2	TRBJ2-7	CASSFGRGGELEQYF	TGTGCCAGCAGCTTCGGGCGGGGGGGTGAGCTCGAGCAGTACTTC
TRBD1	.	TRBV5-4	TRBJ2-3	CASSKDRNTQYF	TGTGCCAGCAGCAAGGACAGGAATACGCAGTATTTT
.	few	TRBV29-1	TRBJ2-3	CSVEDPQVDTQYF	TGCAGCGTTGAAGATCCCCAGGTAGATACGCAGTATTTT
.	.	TRBV6-6	TRBJ2-1	CASSYGGWRGAYNEQFF	TGTGCCAGCAGTTACGGGGGGTGGAGGGGGGCCTACAATGAGCAGTTCTTC
.	.	TRBV2	TRBJ2-2	CASSEVAGAHTGELFF	TGTGCCAGCAGTGAAGTTGCAGGGGCCCACACCGGGGAGCTGTTTTTT
TRBD2	.	TRBV11-2	TRBJ2-3	CASSSYSGGGPDTLYF	TGTGCCAGCAGCTCCTATAGCGGGGGGGGGCCAGATACGCTGTATTTT
.	many	TRBV5-5	TRBJ1-2	CASSSGWGRDNYGYTF	TGTGCCAGCAGCTCCGGATGGGGGCGAGATAACTATGGCTACACCTTC
.	.	TRBV5-1	TRBJ1-2	CASSLAAEIYGYTF	TGCGCCAGCAGCTTGGCGGCCGAAATATATGGCTACACCTTC
.	.	TRBV20-1	TRBJ2-3	CSAPGTQYF	TGCAGTGCTCCGGGAACGCAGTATTTT
.	.	TRBV2	TRBJ2-2	CASRGEELFF	TGTGCCAGCAGGGGAGAGGAGCTGTTTTTT
TRBD1	few	TRBV20-1	TRBJ2-5	CSAAWDRGVQETQYF	TGCAGTGCTGCCTGGGACAGGGGGGTCCAAGAGACCCAGTACTTC
.	.	TRBV4-1	TRBJ2-5	CASSQTPGRQETQYF	TGCGCCAGCAGCCAGACCCCGGGACGACAAGAGACCCAGTACTTC
.	few	TRBV9	TRBJ2-3	CASSVGGSTDTQYF	TGTGCCAGCAGTGTCGGCGGGAGCACAGATACGCAGTATTTT
.	.	TRBV20-1	TRBJ1-4	CSAKGPENEKLFF	TGCAGTGCTAAAGGACCTGAAAATGAAAAACTGTTTTTT
.	.	TRBV10-3	TRBJ2-7	CAISDPLGGGEQYF	TGTGCCATCAGCGACCCCTTGGGTGGCGGCGAGCAGTACTTC
.	.	TRBV5-1	TRBJ1-2	CASSMEGTPRGYTF	TGCGCCAGCAGCATGGAAGGGACGCCGAGGGGCTACACCTTC
TRBD1	.	TRBV5-1	TRBJ1-2	CASSLQGAVSRRGYTF	TGCGCCAGCAGCTTACAGGGGGCCGTTTCCCGGCGGGGCTACACCTTC
.	.	TRBV7-7	TRBJ2-5	CASSLARVSGQETQYF	TGTGCCAGCAGCTTAGCAAGGGTTAGCGGCCAAGAGACCCAGTACTTC
TRBD1	.	TRBV12-3/TRBV12-4	TRBJ2-7	CASRSEGASYEQYF	TGTGCCAGCAGATCCGAGGGGGCGTCCTACGAGCAGTACTTC
.	.	TRBV5-1	TRBJ2-6	CASSFDTLSGGANVLTF	TGCGCCAGCAGCTTCGACACGCTCTCGGGAGGGGCCAACGTCCTGACTTTC
TRBD2	.	TRBV5-5	TRBJ2-6	CASSVSGGNSGANVLTF	TGTGCCAGCAGCGTATCGGGAGGAAACTCTGGGGCCAACGTCCTGACTTTC
.	.	TRBV5-1	TRBJ2-1	CASSLERGGSRFF	TGCGCCAGCAGCTTGGAAAGGGGGGGTTCCAGGTTCTTC
TRBD1	.	TRBV7-9	TRBJ1-6	CASSPGQFGSYNSPLHF	TGTGCCAGCAGCCCGGGACAGTTTGGCTCCTATAATTCACCCCTCCACTTT
.	.	TRBV6-6	TRBJ1-2	CASSYGTDGYTF	TGTGCCAGCAGTTACGGGACCGATGGCTACACCTTC
TRBD1	few	TRBV20-1	TRBJ1-2	CSALGTGDYGYTF	TGCAGTGCTCTGGGGACAGGGGACTATGGCTACACCTTC